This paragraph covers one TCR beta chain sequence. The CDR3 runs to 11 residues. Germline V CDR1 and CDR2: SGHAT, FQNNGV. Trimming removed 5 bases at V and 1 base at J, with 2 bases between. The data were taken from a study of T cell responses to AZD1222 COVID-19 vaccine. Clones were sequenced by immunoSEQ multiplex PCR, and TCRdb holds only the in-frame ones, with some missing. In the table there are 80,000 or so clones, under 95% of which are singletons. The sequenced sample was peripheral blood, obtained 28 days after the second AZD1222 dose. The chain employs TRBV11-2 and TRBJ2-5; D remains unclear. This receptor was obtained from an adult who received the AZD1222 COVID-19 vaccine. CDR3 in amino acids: CASSLQETQYF. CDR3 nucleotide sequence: TGTGCCAGCAGCCTCCAAGAGACCCAGTACTTC.